This TCR beta chain was captured by sequencing in a study of OX40 agonist ivuxolimab in advanced cancers. Study context: Ivuxolimab, an antibody acting as an agonist of OX40 (CD134), was used to treat patients.

Profiled with immunoSEQ multiplex PCR; TCRdb holds only in-frame clones, not every one. Among 72,000 or so clones, approximately 80% were seen once, and the ten largest hold more than 1%. This clone occurred once. This CDR3 has 18 residues. Germline V gene sequence: CDR1 SEHNR, CDR2 FQNEAQ (reference sequence). V gave up 1 base and J gave up 0 bases, with 18 bases separating them. V and J are TRBV7-9 and TRBJ1-2, with D possibly being TRBD1 (6 bases). This clonotype originated in an adult with an advanced solid tumor such as melanoma, head and neck, liver or kidney cancer. The source was CD4+ or CD8+ T cells sorted from blood, collected in a trial of the OX40 agonist ivuxolimab. The CDR3 DNA follows: TGTGCCAGCAGCTTAGGAGGGGGTAGGGGCTCAGCTAACTATGGCTACACCTTC. This sequence encodes CASSLGGGRGSANYGYTF.